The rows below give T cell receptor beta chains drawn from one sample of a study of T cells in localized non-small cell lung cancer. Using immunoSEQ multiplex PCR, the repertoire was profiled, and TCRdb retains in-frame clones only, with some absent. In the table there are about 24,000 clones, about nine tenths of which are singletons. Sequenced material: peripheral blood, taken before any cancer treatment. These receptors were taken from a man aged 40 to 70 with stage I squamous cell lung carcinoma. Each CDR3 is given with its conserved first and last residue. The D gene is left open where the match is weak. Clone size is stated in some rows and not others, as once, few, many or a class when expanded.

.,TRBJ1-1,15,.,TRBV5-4,CASSLGTPDRTEAFF,TGTGCCAGCAGCTTAGGGACCCCCGATAGAACTGAAGCTTTCTTT
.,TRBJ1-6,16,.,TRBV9,CASSVGAGRVNSPLHF,TGTGCCAGCAGCGTAGGGGCAGGCCGAGTTAATTCACCCCTCCACTTT
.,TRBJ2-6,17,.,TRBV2,CASSEGEGLVGANVLTF,TGTGCCAGCAGTGAAGGCGAGGGGTTAGTTGGGGCCAACGTCCTGACTTTC
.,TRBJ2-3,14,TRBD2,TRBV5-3,CARSPTSAADTQYF,TGTGCCAGAAGTCCCACTAGCGCGGCAGATACGCAGTATTTT
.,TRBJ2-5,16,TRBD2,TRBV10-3,CAISASSGGARETQYF,TGTGCCATCAGTGCGTCTAGCGGGGGGGCCCGGGAGACCCAGTACTTC
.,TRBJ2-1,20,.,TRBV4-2,CASSQPPRRGLESSYNEQFF,TGTGCCAGCAGCCAACCTCCACGGCGGGGGCTGGAGAGCTCCTACAATGAGCAGTTCTTC
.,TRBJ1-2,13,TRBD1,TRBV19,CASRGQGDYGYTF,TGTGCCTCAAGGGGACAGGGGGATTATGGCTACACCTTC
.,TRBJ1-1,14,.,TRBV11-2,CASSLVGGTVEAFF,TGTGCCAGCAGCTTAGTGGGGGGGACGGTGGAAGCTTTCTTT
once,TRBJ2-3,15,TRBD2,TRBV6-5,CASNGEGLRTDTQYF,TGTGCCAGCAACGGGGAGGGTTTACGCACAGATACGCAGTATTTT
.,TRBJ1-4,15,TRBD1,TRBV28,CASSRDTGVNEKLFF,TGTGCCAGCAGTCGCGACACAGGGGTTAATGAAAAACTGTTTTTT
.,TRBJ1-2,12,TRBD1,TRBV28,CASGTEGYGYTF,TGTGCCTCCGGGACAGAGGGGTATGGCTACACCTTC
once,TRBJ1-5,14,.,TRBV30,CAWSPGQYNQPQHF,TGTGCCTGGAGTCCCGGACAGTACAATCAGCCCCAGCATTTT
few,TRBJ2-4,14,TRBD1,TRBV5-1,CASSLGTGENIQYF,TGCGCCAGCAGCTTGGGGACAGGGGAAAACATTCAGTACTTC
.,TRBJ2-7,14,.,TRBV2,CASSEALGSYEQYF,TGTGCCAGCAGTGAAGCGCTGGGGAGCTACGAGCAGTACTTC
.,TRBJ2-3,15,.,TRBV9,CASSLWGLNTDTQYF,TGTGCCAGCAGCCTATGGGGACTTAATACAGATACGCAGTATTTT
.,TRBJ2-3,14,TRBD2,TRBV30,CAWTGAGDTDTQYF,TGTGCCTGGACGGGCGCGGGGGACACAGATACGCAGTATTTT
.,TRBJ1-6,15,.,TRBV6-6,CASSYLGANNSPLHF,TGTGCCAGCAGTTACCTAGGGGCGAATAATTCACCCCTCCACTTT
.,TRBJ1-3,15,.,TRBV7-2,CASSLSGFPGNTIYF,TGTGCCAGCAGCTTAAGCGGGTTCCCCGGAAACACCATATATTTT
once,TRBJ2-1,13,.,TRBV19,CASSIGHLNEQFF,TGTGCCAGTAGTATAGGACATCTCAATGAGCAGTTCTTC
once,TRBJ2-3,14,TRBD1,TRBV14,CASSRRGSTDTQYF,TGTGCCAGCAGTCGCAGGGGGAGCACAGATACGCAGTATTTT
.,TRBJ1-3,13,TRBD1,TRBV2,CARDRANGNTIYF,TGTGCCCGGGACAGGGCTAATGGAAACACCATATATTTT
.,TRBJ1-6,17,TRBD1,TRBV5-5,CASRDDRAWAYNSPLHF,TGTGCCAGCAGGGACGACAGGGCTTGGGCCTATAATTCACCCCTCCACTTT
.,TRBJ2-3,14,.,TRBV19,CASLRNGAEDTQYF,TGTGCCAGTCTACGCAACGGGGCAGAAGATACGCAGTATTTT
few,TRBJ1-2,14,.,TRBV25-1,CASSATGTQYGYTF,TGTGCCAGCAGTGCCACCGGGACACAGTATGGCTACACCTTC
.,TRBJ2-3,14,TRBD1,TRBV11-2,CASLETGRTDTQYF,TGTGCCAGCTTGGAGACAGGGCGCACAGATACGCAGTATTTT
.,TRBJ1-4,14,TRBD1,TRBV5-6,CASSLRDRGEKLFF,TGTGCCAGCAGCTTAAGGGACAGGGGAGAAAAACTGTTTTTT
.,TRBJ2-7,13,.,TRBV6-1,CASSRDFYYEQYF,TGTGCCAGCAGCCGGGACTTTTACTACGAGCAGTACTTC
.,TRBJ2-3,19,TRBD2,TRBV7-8,CASSPPRTSGVTSTDTQYF,TGTGCCAGCAGCCCACCCCGGACTAGCGGGGTGACTAGCACAGATACGCAGTATTTT
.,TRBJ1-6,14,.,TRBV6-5,CASSQDLYNSPLHF,TGTGCCAGCAGTCAGGACCTTTATAATTCACCCCTCCACTTT
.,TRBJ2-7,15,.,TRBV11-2,CASSPNPGNSYEQYF,TGTGCCAGCAGCCCCAACCCAGGGAACTCCTACGAGCAGTACTTC
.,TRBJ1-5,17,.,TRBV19,CASSIFRGSGSNQPQHF,TGTGCCAGTAGTATATTCAGGGGATCGGGGAGCAATCAGCCCCAGCATTTT
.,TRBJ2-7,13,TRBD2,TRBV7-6,CASSSGLVGEQYF,TGTGCCAGCAGCTCGGGACTAGTAGGCGAGCAGTACTTC
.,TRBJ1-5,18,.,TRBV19,CASSRVGTRALADQPQHF,TGTGCCAGTAGTAGGGTGGGGACAAGGGCGCTTGCTGATCAGCCCCAGCATTTT
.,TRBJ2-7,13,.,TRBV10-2,CASSRTAAYEQYF,TGCGCCAGCAGTCGGACGGCCGCCTACGAGCAGTACTTC
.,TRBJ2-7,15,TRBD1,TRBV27,CASSHLDRGAYEQYF,TGTGCCAGCAGCCACCTGGACAGGGGGGCCTACGAGCAGTACTTC
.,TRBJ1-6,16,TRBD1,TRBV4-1,CASSPGGQGAGSPLHF,TGCGCCAGCAGCCCAGGAGGACAGGGGGCCGGTTCACCCCTCCACTTT
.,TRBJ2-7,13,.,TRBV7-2,CASSSNRDYEQYF,TGTGCCAGCAGCTCAAATCGGGACTACGAGCAGTACTTC
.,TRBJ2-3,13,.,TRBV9,CASSVQLRDTQYF,TGTGCCAGCAGCGTCCAGCTAAGGGATACGCAGTATTTT
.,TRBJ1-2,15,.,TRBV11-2,CASSLDRTGPYGYTF,TGTGCCAGCAGCTTAGACCGGACGGGCCCCTATGGCTACACCTTC
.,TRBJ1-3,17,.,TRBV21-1,CASSRIFSGGKGNTIYF,TGTGCCAGCAGCAGAATTTTCTCAGGGGGGAAAGGAAACACCATATATTTT
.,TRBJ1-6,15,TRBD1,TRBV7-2,CASSYRGTGQSPLHF,TGTGCCAGCAGCTATAGGGGGACAGGTCAATCACCCCTCCACTTT
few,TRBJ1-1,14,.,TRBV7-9,CASSLSRLNTEAFF,TGTGCCAGCAGCTTATCTCGTTTGAACACTGAAGCTTTCTTT
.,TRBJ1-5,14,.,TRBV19,CASTKGYSNQPQHF,TGTGCCAGTACGAAGGGGTATAGCAATCAGCCCCAGCATTTT